One and the same sample provided the 11 T cell receptor beta chains below, sequenced in a study of blood T cell repertoires in COVID-19. Data came from immunoSEQ multiplex PCR; TCRdb stores just in-frame clones and leaves some out. This table has about 250,000 clones, nearly 90% appearing once. Sequencing was performed on peripheral blood. The origin of the receptors is a man aged 18 to 30 with active or convalescent COVID-19.

V is TRBV5-8 and J is TRBJ1-1, with 10 bases that match TRBD1. Looked up from germline, CDR1 is SGHTS and CDR2 is YDEGEE. V gave up 5 bases and J gave up 5 bases; unmatched junction bases: 6. The CDR3 loop spans 14 amino acids. CDR3 sequence: CASSRDRGWTEAFF. As DNA, the CDR3 is TGTGCCAGCAGTCGGGACAGGGGTTGGACTGAAGCTTTCTTT.

The rearrangement links TRBV19 to TRBJ2-5; D is ambiguous. The CDR3 covers 13 residues. Germline CDR1 reads LNHDA; CDR2 reads SQIVND (reference sequence). V lost 7 bases and J 4 bases, leaving 13 bases between the germline ends. The chain's CDR3 is CASTAPGTETQYF. CDR3 sequence (DNA): TGTGCCAGTACCGCCCCAGGAACAGAGACCCAGTACTTC.

The chain joins TRBV10-3 to TRBJ1-6, with unresolved D. Trimming cost V 0 bases and J 5 bases, with 11 bases left between them. This CDR3 is 16 amino acids long. Germline-derived CDR1 and CDR2 are ENHRY and SYGVKD. The CDR3 DNA reads TGTGCCATCAGTGAGTCGAATCCAGATAATAATTCACCCCTCCACTTT. This encodes CAISESNPDNNSPLHF.

The rearrangement uses TRBV7-9 and TRBJ2-5; 7 positions agree with TRBD1. The CDR3 spans 15 residues. J lost 5 bases, V lost 1 base, and 7 bases had no gene match. Germline V gene lookup returns CDR1 SEHNR and CDR2 FQNEAQ (reference sequence). The CDR3 loop reads CASSLDGTDDETQYF. The CDR3 nucleotides are TGTGCCAGCAGCTTAGACGGGACAGATGACGAGACCCAGTACTTC.

This clone has only one observation. The chain links TRBV5-1 to TRBJ2-1; 7 bases fit TRBD2. CDR3 length equals 14 residues. The V gene's germline CDR1 is SGHRS and CDR2 YFSETQ. J was trimmed by 2 bases and V by 7 bases; bases with no gene match: 6. The CDR3 spells CASVAGGTYNEQFF. The CDR3 DNA sequence: TGCGCCAGCGTAGCGGGTGGGACCTACAATGAGCAGTTCTTC.

This sequence joins TRBV6-4 and TRBJ2-7; TRBD2 agrees at 8 bases. The CDR3 has 16 residues. Unmatched junction bases numbered 18, after V lost 7 bases and J lost 7 bases. Per the germline V gene, CDR1 is MRHNA and CDR2 is SNTAGT. In DNA, the CDR3 is TGTGCCAGCATCCCGCCGCGACTAGCGCATAAAGGAGAGCAGTACTTC. As protein: CASIPPRLAHKGEQYF.

This clone has just one count. The genes are TRBV6-2 or TRBV6-3 and TRBJ1-5, with unresolved D. Germline CDR1 is MNHEY and CDR2 is SVGEGT. V was pared by 6 bases and J by 0 bases, with 15 bases between. This CDR3 is built from 16 residues. The CDR3 coding sequence is TGTGCCAGCAGCTCCCCCGGAGCTCTTAGCAATCAGCCCCAGCATTTT. This encodes CASSSPGALSNQPQHF.

The genes are TRBV7-2 and TRBJ2-7; 11 positions match TRBD2. The V segment lost 10 bases and the J segment 2 bases; nucleotides outside the gene matches: 7. The CDR3 contains 14 residues. Germline CDR1 is SGHTA and CDR2 is FQGNSA. Here the CDR3 reads CATLAGGLTYEQYF. Written as DNA, the CDR3 is TGTGCCACCCTAGCGGGGGGCCTGACCTACGAGCAGTACTTC.

The genes are TRBV11-2 and TRBJ2-1; 12 positions agree with TRBD2. Germline CDR1 and CDR2: SGHAT and FQNNGV. The CDR3 contains 15 residues. V shed 6 bases, J shed 4 bases, and the junction held 4 bases outside the gene matches. CDR3 loop: CASSFGLAGYNEQFF. The CDR3 DNA sequence: TGTGCCAGCAGTTTTGGACTAGCGGGGTACAATGAGCAGTTCTTC.

This clone turned up a few times. V is TRBV2 and J is TRBJ2-7, with TRBD2 identical over 12 bases. Germline V CDR1 and CDR2: SNHLY, FYNNEI. J lost 2 bases, V lost 4 bases, and 0 bases had no gene match. CDR3 length equals 14 residues. CDR3 nucleotides: TGTGCCAGCAGTGGACTAGCGGGAGCCTACGAGCAGTACTTC. This sequence encodes CASSGLAGAYEQYF.

V is TRBV7-9 and J is TRBJ2-5; 8 bases are shared with TRBD2. The J segment lost 5 bases and the V segment lost 3 bases, leaving 5 bases of the junction unmatched. Per the germline V gene, CDR1 is SEHNR and CDR2 is FQNEAQ (reference sequence). The CDR3 runs to 14 residues. CDR3 nucleotide sequence: TGTGCCAGCAGCTTTCGGGAGGGAGCGGAGACCCAGTACTTC. The encoded protein is CASSFREGAETQYF.